These 27 T cell receptor beta chains were sequenced from one sample in a study of neurological immune-mediated disorders. TCRdb called the 5' RACE reads again in MiXCR, with one record for every CDR3 protein. This table holds 36,000 or so distinct CDR3 sequences, 10% found once. The specimen was PBMCs. These TCRs come from a woman aged 25 to 39 with HTLV-1-associated myelopathy (HAM/TSP).

This clonotype occurred many times. This chain uses TRBV10-3 with TRBJ2-3; 7 bases are a match to TRBD2. The junction had 2 bases not matched to a gene; V was cut back by 7 bases and J by 1 base. This CDR3 is built from 13 residues. CDR1 and CDR2 from the germline V gene are ENHRY and SYGVKD. The CDR3 DNA is TGTGCCATCACGAGCGGGGGCACAGATACGCAGTATTTT. As protein: CAITSGGTDTQYF.

This clonotype has ten or more counts. The V call is TRBV19, the J call TRBJ2-3, with D tentatively TRBD2 (6 bases). Per the germline V gene, CDR1 is LNHDA and CDR2 is SQIVND (reference sequence). This CDR3 has 14 residues. The V end lost 1 base, the J end lost 1 base, and 6 bases lay between the germline ends. CDR3 protein: CASSIGGGTDTQYF. As DNA, the CDR3 is TGTGCCAGTAGTATAGGGGGGGGCACAGATACGCAGTATTTT.

This clonotype was counted ten times or more. The CDR3 here is CSASPGQNGYTF. The CDR3 DNA reads as TGCAGTGCTAGCCCGGGACAGAATGGCTACACCTTC. This chain connects TRBV20-1 to TRBJ1-2; 7 positions agree with TRBD1. This CDR3 has 12 residues. The germline CDR1 and CDR2 sequences are DFQATT and SNEGSKA (reference sequence). Losses at the gene ends were 3 bases for V and 6 bases for J; bases not matched to a gene: 4.

This clonotype was observed at least ten times. The V call is TRBV20-1, the J call TRBJ2-7, with D uncertain. CDR3 length equals 11 residues. Germline lookup yields CDR1 DFQATT and CDR2 SNEGSKA (reference sequence). Trimming shortened V by 0 bases and J by 3 bases, and 3 bases separated the two germline ends. The CDR3 DNA is TGCAGTGCTAGAGACTACTACGAGCAGTACTTC. It specifies CSARDYYEQYF.

This clonotype has a count of ten or more. The chain recombines TRBV20-1 with TRBJ1-3; tentatively, D is TRBD1 (6 bases). The V gene lost 5 bases and the J gene lost 0 bases, with 11 bases spanning the gap. Germline V gene lookup returns CDR1 DFQATT and CDR2 SNEGSKA (reference sequence). The CDR3 sequence is 14 residues long. DNA for the CDR3: TGCAGTGCTGTGGACAGATACTCTGGAAACACCATATATTTT. This codes for CSAVDRYSGNTIYF.

This clonotype was observed at least ten times. The chain combines TRBV14 with TRBJ1-2; 9 bases are shared with TRBD1. The CDR3 spans 14 residues. V lost 6 bases and J lost 5; bases outside the gene matches: 7. The germline gives CDR1 SGHDN, CDR2 FVKESK. CDR3 loop: CASRSTGGPYGYTF. DNA of the CDR3: TGTGCCAGCAGATCGACAGGGGGACCGTATGGCTACACCTTC.

This clonotype was seen at least ten times. The chain links TRBV12-3 or TRBV12-4 to TRBJ2-2; unclear D gene. The CDR3 has 11 residues. Trimming took off 4 bases at V and 4 bases at J, with 1 base between the two ends. The CDR3 is CASSSTGELFF. CDR3 coding DNA: TGTGCCAGCAGTTCCACCGGGGAGCTGTTTTTT.

This clonotype was recorded many times. The chain links TRBV9 to TRBJ2-7; 9 positions agree with TRBD2. The CDR3 has 15 residues. The V gene end was trimmed by 0 bases and the J gene end by 5 bases; junction bases not matched to a gene: 6. Germline CDR1 is SGDLS and CDR2 is YYNGEE. The CDR3 loop reads CASSVGPAGGNEQYF. The CDR3 DNA follows: TGTGCCAGCAGCGTAGGGCCAGCGGGGGGCAACGAGCAGTACTTC.

This clonotype was seen at least ten times. J is TRBJ1-1 and V is TRBV5-1; D not resolved. Germline CDR1 SGHRS, CDR2 YFSETQ. Between the trimmed V and J ends, which lost 0 bases and 5 bases, there was a span of 20 bases. There are 17 residues in the CDR3. CDR3 DNA: TGCGCCAGCAGCTTGGTTTCGGGGTCAATAGGTGGAACTGAAGCTTTCTTT. Translation gives CASSLVSGSIGGTEAFF.

This clonotype was counted at least ten times. The genes are TRBV11-2 and TRBJ1-5; D unresolved. The V end lost 3 bases, the J end lost 2 bases, and 8 bases lay between the germline ends. Germline CDR1 reads SGHAT; CDR2 reads FQNNGV. The CDR3 length is 14 residues. CDR3 in amino acids: CASSFGQGNQPQHF. The CDR3 DNA reads as TGTGCCAGCAGCTTCGGTCAGGGCAATCAGCCCCAGCATTTT.

This clonotype was found many times. This chain connects TRBV7-9 to TRBJ1-5, with D perhaps TRBD1 (5 bases). V was cut by 3 bases and J by 2 bases, with 5 bases left in between. This CDR3 contains 13 residues. Germline assignment: CDR1 SEHNR and CDR2 FQNEAQ (reference sequence). The CDR3 DNA sequence: TGTGCCAGCAGCTTGACAGGCAATCAGCCCCAGCATTTT. It specifies CASSLTGNQPQHF.

There are many counts of this clonotype. The rearrangement uses TRBV6-5 and TRBJ2-1, with D uncertain. V was pared by 11 bases and J by 6 bases, with 14 bases between. CDR1 and CDR2 (germline): MNHEY, SVGAGI. There are 12 residues in the CDR3. The CDR3 DNA sequence: TGTGCCGTATGGGGTGGTGGCAATGAGCAGTTCTTC. Its protein product is CAVWGGGNEQFF.

The V and J genes are TRBV16 and TRBJ2-6; perhaps TRBD1 as D (6 bases). V lost 3 bases to trimming and J lost 8 bases, with 17 bases between them. CDR1 KGHSY and CDR2 FQNENV come from the germline V gene. This CDR3 is built from 16 residues. In nucleotides, the CDR3 is TGTGCCAGCAGCCAGGGGAAGGTTACAGGGTCCAACGTCCTGACTTTC. It encodes CASSQGKVTGSNVLTF.

This clonotype was detected many times. The chain recombines TRBV5-1 with TRBJ2-3; D perhaps matches TRBD1 (6 bases). V gave up 7 bases and J gave up 0 bases, with 15 bases separating them. Germline V gene data show CDR1 as SGHRS and CDR2 as YFSETQ. The CDR3 is 15 amino acids. CDR3 bases: TGCGCCAGCTGCCAGAGGGACACGAGCACAGATACGCAGTATTTT. As protein: CASCQRDTSTDTQYF.

This clonotype was recorded many times. The chain carries TRBV10-3 and TRBJ2-3, with D hard to call. CDR3 length: 14 residues. Trimming removed 6 bases at V and 2 bases at J, with 12 bases between. Germline-derived CDR1 and CDR2 are ENHRY and SYGVKD. CDR3 sequence: CAISFSFDTDTQYF. DNA for the CDR3: TGTGCCATCAGCTTTAGCTTTGACACAGATACGCAGTATTTT.

This clonotype was seen ten or more times. The V and J genes are TRBV7-2 and TRBJ2-7; D is undetermined. The length of the CDR3 is 11 residues. Germline V gives CDR1 SGHTA, CDR2 FQGNSA. V gave up 2 bases and J gave up 5 bases, with 4 bases separating them. CDR3 amino acids: CASSLFNEQYF. CDR3 sequence (DNA): TGTGCCAGCAGCTTATTTAACGAGCAGTACTTC.

This clonotype was observed at least ten times. The J gene is TRBJ2-2, the V gene TRBV5-1; possible D gene TRBD1, 6 bases. The CDR3 is made up of 16 amino acids. Germline V gene sequence: CDR1 SGHRS, CDR2 YFSETQ. The V end was cut by 4 bases, the J end by 2 bases, with 15 bases between. The CDR3 DNA reads TGCGCCAGCAGCGGGTCCGGGACACCAAACACCGGGGAGCTGTTTTTT. Its protein is CASSGSGTPNTGELFF. Based on the CDR3 plus reference TRBV5-1 and TRBJ2-2, the full variable domain is KAGVTQTPRYLIKTRGQQVTLSCSPISGHRSVSWYQQTPGQGLQFLFEYFSETQRNKGNFPGRFSGRQFSNSRSEMNVSTLELGDSALYLCASSGSGTPNTGELFFGEGSRLTVL.

This clonotype was detected ten times or more. DNA for the CDR3: TGTGCCAGCAGTTCACAGGGGGCAGTACAGGGCTACACCTTC. Protein product: CASSSQGAVQGYTF. The chain employs TRBV12-3 or TRBV12-4 and TRBJ1-2; 9 bases are a match to TRBD1. Trimming cost V 4 bases and J 8 bases; bases outside gene matches: 8. The CDR3 consists of 14 residues.

The sample holds many counts of this clonotype. J is TRBJ1-2 and V is TRBV20-1; D is possibly TRBD1 (5 bases). The ends were cut back, 0 bases at V and 0 bases at J, with 8 bases in the middle. The CDR3 covers 14 residues. From germline, CDR1 is DFQATT and CDR2 SNEGSKA (reference sequence). CDR3: CSARDGQSNYGYTF. Written as DNA, the CDR3 is TGCAGTGCTAGAGATGGACAATCTAACTATGGCTACACCTTC.

This clonotype was detected many times. The chain couples TRBV19 to TRBJ2-1; possible D gene TRBD1, 6 bases. Germline V lookup: CDR1 LNHDA, CDR2 SQIVND (reference sequence). This CDR3 has 13 residues. V was trimmed by 5 bases and J by 8 bases, leaving 13 bases between them. The CDR3 spells CASSSGEWYEQFF. CDR3 nucleotides: TGTGCCAGTAGTTCAGGGGAGTGGTATGAGCAGTTCTTC.

Many counts were recorded for this clonotype. The chain carries TRBV6-1 and TRBJ2-3, with a possible D match to TRBD2 (5 bases). Trimming left V 6 bases short and J 0 bases short, with 10 bases between. This CDR3 has 14 residues. Germline loops: CDR1 MNHNS, CDR2 SASEGT. CDR3 bases: TGTGCCAGCAGATCGGGATCCAGCACAGATACGCAGTATTTT. Protein sequence: CASRSGSSTDTQYF.

As regards this clonotype: Because the CDR3's place on the DNA is in doubt, the DNA is left out and the CDR3 is given as listed by TCRdb. This chain connects TRBV5-6 to TRBJ1-5. The CDR3 length equals 19 residues, ends included. Germline assignment: CDR1 SGHDT and CDR2 YYEEEE. CDR3 sequence reads: CASSFYICSARWLGQPQHF.

This clonotype came up many times. This chain's CDR3 is CASSQGTGVYGYTF. The CDR3 bases are TGTGCCAGCAGCCAAGGCACAGGGGTTTATGGCTACACCTTC. The J gene is TRBJ1-2, the V gene TRBV3-1, with 7 positions matching TRBD1. Per the germline V gene, CDR1 is LGHDT and CDR2 is YNNKEL (reference sequence). The CDR3 has 14 residues. Trimming took 1 base from V and 5 from J; bases not matched to a gene: 4.

The V and J genes are TRBV5-5 and TRBJ1-1; TRBD1 agrees at 7 bases. Per germline, CDR1 SGHKS and CDR2 YYEKEE (reference sequence). The CDR3 length is 13 residues. The trim removed 1 base at V and 10 bases at J, leaving 7 bases unmatched. The DNA of the CDR3 is TGTGCCAGCAGCTTGCAGGGGGGGGACCGAGCTTTCTTT. It specifies CASSLQGGDRAFF.

This clonotype was counted at least ten times. This chain joins TRBV7-2 and TRBJ2-4; D might be TRBD2 (6 bases). The V gene lost 5 bases and the J gene lost 12 bases, with 17 bases spanning the gap. The CDR3 consists of 13 residues. Germline values: CDR1 SGHTA, CDR2 FQGNSA. This CDR3 is CASSQSLGLPQYF. For the CDR3, the DNA is TGTGCCAGCAGCCAATCGCTGGGACTGCCTCAGTACTTC. Full variable domain (outside the CDR3, taken from reference TRBV7-2 and TRBJ2-4): GAGVSQSPSNKVTEKGKDVELRCDPISGHTALYWYRQSLGQGLEFLIYFQGNSAPDKSGLPSDRFSAERTGGSVSTLTIQRTQQEDSAVYLCASSQSLGLPQYFGAGTRLSVL.

This clonotype has ten or more counts. The chain couples TRBV24-1 to TRBJ2-1; the D gene is possibly TRBD1 (5 bases). V shed 3 bases and J shed 7 bases, with 12 bases lying between them. The CDR3 consists of 14 residues. The germline V gene has CDR1 KGHDR and CDR2 SFDVKD. CDR3 loop: CATSDPGQMNEQFF. DNA for the CDR3: TGTGCCACCAGTGATCCCGGACAAATGAATGAGCAGTTCTTC.

This clonotype was picked up many times. The chain carries TRBV27 and TRBJ2-5; perhaps TRBD2 as D (6 bases). V was clipped by 6 bases and J by 5 bases, with 16 bases between them. There are 14 residues in the CDR3. Germline-derived CDR1 and CDR2 are MNHEY and SMNVEV (reference sequence). CDR3 protein: CASSGWGVGETQYF. The CDR3 bases are TGTGCCAGCAGCGGCTGGGGGGTTGGGGAGACCCAGTACTTC.